This TCR beta chain was retrieved from a study of blood T cell repertoires in COVID-19. In the study overall: From T cells, B-cell-depleted T cells, or PBMCs came the material, which was cDNA or gDNA.

In the original processing: Amplification from reference gene primers served as the basis for estimated nucleated cell counts. TCRdb's copy holds only in-frame clones and misses some; the assay was immunoSEQ multiplex PCR. V, J and clone size are those of that table, while D and trimming were read from the DNA. The repertoire has about 97,000 clones, more than 65% of them found once; the top ten carry 4% to 5.5%. This clone was found once. Germline CDR1 reads MNHEY; CDR2 reads SVGAGI. V was clipped by 6 bases and J by 0 bases; unmatched bases: 4. The CDR3 totals 15 residues. Material for sequencing was peripheral blood. This sequence originates from a man between 60 and 75 years old with acute or convalescent COVID-19. This rearrangement joins TRBV6-5 to TRBJ1-3, with 8 bases lining up with TRBD1. In DNA, the CDR3 is TGTGCCAGCAGCCAAGGACAGGGCTCTGGAAACACCATATATTTT. It yields the protein CASSQGQGSGNTIYF.